The following is a T cell receptor (beta chain) sequence with its context. This clonotype was detected once. What antigen it recognizes has not been identified. Nothing much larger sits one base from this clone, and base qualities are not available. One read alone provides weak support. This sample was included in a study (dated by TCRdb to 2016 to 2017). The library came from RT-PCR. Sequencing was performed on an Illumina MiSeq. TCRdb took the public reads, trimmed them with fastp at Q25, ran MiXCR for clone calling and kept in-frame beta chains. Every entry covers one CDR3 protein and lists the most common genes and DNA from its rows. The sample table lists more than 600,000 distinct CDR3 sequences, 13% to 15% of them with a count of one. The biggest ten clones account for around 3.3% of the sample. For CDR1 and CDR2, the germline V gene (reference sequence) lists GTSNPN and SVGIG. Counted from cysteine to phenylalanine, this CDR3 has 10 amino acids. Just CDR3 DNA is preserved here, 30 bases in frame from base 1. At the junction V is shortened by 8 bases and J by 4 bases, with 8 bases in between.

The sequenced sample consisted of memory CD4+ T cells from blood. This sequence was found in a female donor in good health, serving as a healthy control. The V and J genes are TRBV30 and TRBJ1-2; there is no confident call for the D gene. The sequenced DNA: TGTGCCAGTGTACGCTATGGCTACACCTTC. The resulting protein is CASVRYGYTF. The full variable domain, with segments outside the CDR3 supplied by the reference TRBV30 and TRBJ1-2 proteins, appears as SQTIHQWPATLVQPVGSPLSLECTVEGTSNPNLYWYRQAAGRGLQLLFYSVGIGQISSEVPQNLSASRPQDRQFILSSKKLLLSDSGFYLCASVRYGYTFGSGTRLTVV.